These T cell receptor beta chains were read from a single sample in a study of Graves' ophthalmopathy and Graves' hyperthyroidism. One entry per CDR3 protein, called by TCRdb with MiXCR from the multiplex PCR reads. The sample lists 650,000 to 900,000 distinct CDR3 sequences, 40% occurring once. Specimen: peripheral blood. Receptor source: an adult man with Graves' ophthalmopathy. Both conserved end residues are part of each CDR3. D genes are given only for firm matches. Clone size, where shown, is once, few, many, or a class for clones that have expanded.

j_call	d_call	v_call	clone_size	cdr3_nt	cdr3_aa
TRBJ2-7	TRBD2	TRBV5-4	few	TGTGCCAGCAGCTCCGGGACTAGCGGGACTGTATCCTACGAGCAGTACTTC	CASSSGTSGTVSYEQYF
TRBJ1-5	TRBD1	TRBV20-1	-	TGCAGTGCTAGAGAAAGGACAGGGGATCAGCCCCAGCATTTT	CSARERTGDQPQHF
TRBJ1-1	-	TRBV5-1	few	TGCGCCAGCAGCTCGGGACACCACATGAACACTGAAGCTTTCTTT	CASSSGHHMNTEAFF
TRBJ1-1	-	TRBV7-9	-	TGTGCGACAGCATCCTACAGAAACACTGAAGCTTTCTTT	CATASYRNTEAFF
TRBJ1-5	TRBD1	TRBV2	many	TGTGCCAGCAGGGGACAGGGACGGCAGCCCCAGCATTTT	CASRGQGRQPQHF
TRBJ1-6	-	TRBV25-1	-	TGTGCCAGCGTTGGGGCGGGAACGACGAATTCACCCCTCCACTTT	CASVGAGTTNSPLHF
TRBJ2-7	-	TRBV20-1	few	TGCAGTGCGAGCCCGTTGGAGTACGAGCAGTACTTC	CSASPLEYEQYF
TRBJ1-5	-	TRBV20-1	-	TGCAGTGCTAGAGGGGACGTGAGCAATCAGCCCCAGCATTTT	CSARGDVSNQPQHF
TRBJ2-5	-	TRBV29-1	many	TGCAGCGGTAGCCCGGACTCCTCCTCGGGGACCCAGTACTTC	CSGSPDSSSGTQYF
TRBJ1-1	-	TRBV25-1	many	TGTGCCAGCAAACAGGGGAACACTGAAGCTTTCTTT	CASKQGNTEAFF
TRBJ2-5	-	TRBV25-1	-	TGTGCCAGCAGTGATAGTGCCGGGGATCAAGAGACCCAGTACTTC	CASSDSAGDQETQYF
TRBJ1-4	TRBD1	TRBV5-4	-	TGTGCCAGCAGCCTGCGGGGACAGGCCGGATGGAATGAAAAACTGTTTTTT	CASSLRGQAGWNEKLFF
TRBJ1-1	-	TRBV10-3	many	TGTGCCATCAGTGACATGGGAGGGGTCAGGACGGGCACTGAAGCTTTCTTT	CAISDMGGVRTGTEAFF
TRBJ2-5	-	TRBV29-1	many	TGCAGCGGCCTCGACCACAGGGGACTAGAGACCCAGTACTTC	CSGLDHRGLETQYF
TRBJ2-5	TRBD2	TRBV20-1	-	TGCAGTGCTAGAGATGTGGTAGCGGGGGGATCCCAAGAGACCCAGTACTTC	CSARDVVAGGSQETQYF
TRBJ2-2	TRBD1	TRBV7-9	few	TGTGCCAGCAGCCTGAGGGGACAGACCACCGGGGAGCTGTTTTTT	CASSLRGQTTGELFF
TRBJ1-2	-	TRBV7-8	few	TGTGCCAGCAGTTTAACAGGGAGAGGCTACACCTTC	CASSLTGRGYTF
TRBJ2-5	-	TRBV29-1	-	TGCAGCGTTGGTGGCCGGAGGGAGACCCAGTACTTC	CSVGGRRETQYF
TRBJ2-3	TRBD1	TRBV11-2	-	TGTGCCAGCAGTTCCCGGACAGGGGGCAGCACAGATACGCAGTATTTT	CASSSRTGGSTDTQYF
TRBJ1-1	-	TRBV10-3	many	TGTGCCATCAGTGAGTTCTATCGGGGAAGTATGAACACTGAAGCTTTCTTT	CAISEFYRGSMNTEAFF
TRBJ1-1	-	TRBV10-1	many	TGCGCCAGCAGAGCAGGGTCAGGCACTGAAGCTTTCTTT	CASRAGSGTEAFF
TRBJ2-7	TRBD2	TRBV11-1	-	TGTGCCCACTGGACTAGCGGGAACTACGAGCAGTACTTC	CAHWTSGNYEQYF
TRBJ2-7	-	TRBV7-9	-	TGCGCCAGCAGCCAAGAGTGGGGGTGGCAGGGGACAATTTACGAGCAGTACTTC	CASSQEWGWQGTIYEQYF
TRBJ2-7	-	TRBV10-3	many	TGTGCCATCAGTGAGGGGAGGAAGGGTCCGGGAGAGCAGTACTTC	CAISEGRKGPGEQYF
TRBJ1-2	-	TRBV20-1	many	TGCAGTGCTAGGGCCGGACCGATGTGGTATGGCTACACCTTC	CSARAGPMWYGYTF
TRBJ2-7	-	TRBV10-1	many	TGCGCCAGCAGTGAGGGAGGAATAGGGTTCGGATACGAGCAGTACTTC	CASSEGGIGFGYEQYF
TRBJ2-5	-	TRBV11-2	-	TGTGCCAGCAGCCATAATATGGGAGAGACCCAGTACTTC	CASSHNMGETQYF
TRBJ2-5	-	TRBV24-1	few	TGTGCCACCAGTGATTTGGGGGGGCTGGGGGAGACCCAGTACTTC	CATSDLGGLGETQYF
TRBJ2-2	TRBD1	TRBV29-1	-	TGCAGCGTTAGACAGGGTCACACCGGGGAGCTGTTTTTT	CSVRQGHTGELFF
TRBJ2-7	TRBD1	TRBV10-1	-	TGCGCCAGCAGTGAGATACAGGGGGCATGGGGCTACGAGCAGTACTTC	CASSEIQGAWGYEQYF
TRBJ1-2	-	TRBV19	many	TGTGCCAGTAGTTACCGGGACAACCGTGGGGCCTATGGCTACACCTTC	CASSYRDNRGAYGYTF
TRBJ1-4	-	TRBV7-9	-	TGTGCCAGCAGCTTAATAGGGTGGACTAATGAAAAACTGTTTTTT	CASSLIGWTNEKLFF
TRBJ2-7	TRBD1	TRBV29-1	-	TGCAGCGCAGGGACAGAACCCTACGAGCAGTACTTC	CSAGTEPYEQYF
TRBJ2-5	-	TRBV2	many	TGTGCCAGCACACGTATCGAAGAGACCCAGTACTTC	CASTRIEETQYF
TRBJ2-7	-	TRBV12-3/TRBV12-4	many	TGTGCCAGCAGTTACGACGGGACTCGTTCCGACGAGCAGTACTTC	CASSYDGTRSDEQYF
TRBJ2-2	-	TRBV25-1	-	TGTGCCAGCAGTTTAATGCTGTCCGGGGAGCTGTTTTTT	CASSLMLSGELFF
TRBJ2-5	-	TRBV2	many	TGTGCCAGCAGTGACGGGGGCGAGGAGACCCAGTACTTC	CASSDGGEETQYF
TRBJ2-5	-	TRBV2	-	TGTGCCAGCAGGAAAAGGGGATGTGTAGCGGAGCAAGAGACCCAGTACTTC	CASRKRGCVAEQETQYF
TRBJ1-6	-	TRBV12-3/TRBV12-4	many	TGTGCCAGCAGCTTAGGGGGGCCCCTCCACTTT	CASSLGGPLHF
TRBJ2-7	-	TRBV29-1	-	TGCAGCGTTGTGGATTACGAGCAGTACTTC	CSVVDYEQYF
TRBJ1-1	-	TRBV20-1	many	TGCAGTGCTCCCTACAGAAGGGCCACGAACACTGAAGCTTTCTTT	CSAPYRRATNTEAFF
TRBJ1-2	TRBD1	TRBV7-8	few	TGTGCCAGCAGCTTATCGACAGGGCTATCCTATGGCTACACCTTC	CASSLSTGLSYGYTF
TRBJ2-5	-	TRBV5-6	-	TGTGCCAGCAGCTTGGGTATGGAGCGAGAAGAGACCCAGTACTTC	CASSLGMEREETQYF
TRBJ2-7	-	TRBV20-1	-	TGCAGCCCCTTAAAGGACAGATACGAGCAGTACTTC	CSPLKDRYEQYF